Described below is a single T cell receptor (beta chain) sequence and its context. What it recognizes is unknown. The sample originates from a study of T cells in Graves' hyperthyroidism and ophthalmopathy. Overall study results and limits: The model predicted ophthalmopathy a median approximately 6.3 months before onset.

Clinical symptoms, serum thyroxine and TRAb, thyroid ultrasound and orbital computed tomography together formed the diagnostic basis. Trimming pared 1 base from V and 6 bases from J, leaving 13 bases between. This CDR3 spans 15 amino acids. Germline CDR1 SGHRS, CDR2 YFSETQ. Regions amplified from RNA transcripts were the TCR beta CDR3 regions. First-round RT-PCR targeting the TCR CDR3 was performed with the HTBI primer set. TCRdb ran MiXCR on the multiplex PCR reads and lists one entry per CDR3 protein. The sample lists around 660,000 distinct CDR3 sequences, roughly 45% occurring once. The source of this sequence is an adult man with Graves' disease, either hyperthyroidism or ophthalmopathy (not recorded which). The sequenced material came from peripheral blood or thyroid tissue (not recorded which). This chain uses TRBV5-1 with TRBJ2-2; maybe TRBD2 (5 bases). The CDR3 protein is CASSLSAGSAGELFF. The CDR3 DNA reads as TGCGCCAGCAGCTTGTCCGCGGGTTCGGCCGGGGAGCTGTTTTTT.